The 27 T cell receptor beta chains in this list originate from one sample, sequenced in a study of blood T cell repertoires in COVID-19. Some clones are missing from TCRdb's copy, which holds only in-frame ones; the method was immunoSEQ multiplex PCR. The sample records 55,000 to 70,000 clones, around 87% being singletons. The sample was peripheral blood. Receptor source: a man aged 55 to 70 with active or convalescent COVID-19.

The chain has TRBV28 and TRBJ1-5; 11 nucleotides agree with TRBD1. Trimming cost V 2 bases and J 5 bases; bases outside gene matches: 8. Germline loops: CDR1 MDHEN, CDR2 SYDVKM. The CDR3 consists of 17 residues. The CDR3: CASSLGTGGSFDQPQHF. The CDR3 DNA is TGTGCCAGCAGTTTAGGGACAGGGGGTTCCTTCGATCAGCCCCAGCATTTT.

CDR3 sequence reads: CASSWSGGEEETQYF. CDR3 DNA: TGTGCCAGCAGTTGGAGCGGGGGGGAAGAAGAGACCCAGTACTTC. V gene TRBV9 combines with J gene TRBJ2-5; 10 bases are a match to TRBD2. V dropped 5 bases and J dropped 3; count of bases not matched to a gene: 7. Per germline, CDR1 SGDLS and CDR2 YYNGEE. The CDR3 spans 15 residues.

The J gene is TRBJ1-6, the V gene TRBV3-1 (or the pseudogene TRBV3-2), with TRBD1 identical over 7 bases. Germline lookup yields CDR1 LGHDT and CDR2 YNNKEL (reference sequence). Losses at the gene ends were 4 bases for V and 7 bases for J; bases not matched to a gene: 7. There are 15 residues in the CDR3. The CDR3 nucleotides read TGTGCCAGCAGCCCCGGGACAGCGGAGAATTCACCCCTCCACTTT. It encodes CASSPGTAENSPLHF.

The chain combines TRBV7-2 with TRBJ2-5; possible D gene TRBD2, 6 bases. Germline V lookup: CDR1 SGHTA, CDR2 FQGNSA. This CDR3 has 15 residues. Trimming stripped 2 bases from V and 2 bases from J, with 12 bases between. The CDR3 bases are TGTGCCAGCAGCTTACAAGGGCGGGGACAAGAGACCCAGTACTTC. It is translated as CASSLQGRGQETQYF.

This clone was observed once. This chain connects TRBV7-9 to TRBJ2-7; a possible D gene is TRBD2 (6 bases). The CDR3 covers 14 residues. Germline V gene sequence: CDR1 SEHNR, CDR2 FQNEAQ (reference sequence). Trimming took off 5 bases at V and 6 bases at J, with 17 bases between the two ends. CDR3 sequence (DNA): TGTGCCAGCAGCCGGACTAAAGGGACTCTCGAGCAGTACTTC. Protein: CASSRTKGTLEQYF.

The chain has TRBV7-3 and TRBJ2-1; 8 bases map to TRBD2. This CDR3 has 18 residues. V lost 5 bases and J lost 4; bases outside the gene matches: 16. Per the germline V gene, CDR1 is SGHTA and CDR2 is FQGTGA. The CDR3 coding sequence is TGTGCCAGCAGCCCCTCTAGTTTAGGGACTAGTGCATACAATGAGCAGTTCTTC. Protein product: CASSPSSLGTSAYNEQFF. Using reference TRBV7-3 and TRBJ2-1 for the parts outside the CDR3, the full variable domain is GAGVSQTPSNKVTEKGKYVELRCDPISGHTALYWYRQSLGQGPEFLIYFQGTGAADDSGLPNDRFFAVRPEGSVSTLKIQRTERGDSAVYLCASSPSSLGTSAYNEQFFGPGTRLTVL.

J is TRBJ2-5 and V is TRBV12-5, with D tentatively TRBD1 (6 bases). Trimming took off 5 bases at V and 7 bases at J, with 20 bases between the two ends. This CDR3 has 15 residues. Per the germline V gene, CDR1 is LGHNT and CDR2 is FRNRAP. The CDR3 DNA sequence: TGTGCTAGTGGTCGCCGGGACACCAGGGATTGGACCCAGTACTTC. It yields the protein CASGRRDTRDWTQYF.

CDR3 in DNA: TGTGCCAGTAATGTTTACAATGAGCAGTTCTTC. Its protein is CASNVYNEQFF. The chain couples TRBV2 to TRBJ2-1, with D hard to call. From germline, CDR1 is SNHLY and CDR2 FYNNEI. CDR3 length: 11 residues. V was clipped by 9 bases and J by 4 bases, with 7 bases between them. The full variable domain, rest sourced from reference TRBV2 and TRBJ2-1, is EPEVTQTPSHQVTQMGQEVILRCVPISNHLYFYWYRQILGQKVEFLVSFYNNEISEKSEIFDDQFSVERPDGSNFTLKIRSTKLEDSAMYFCASNVYNEQFFGPGTRLTVL.

J is TRBJ2-1 and V is TRBV11-2; TRBD2 matches at 13 bases. This CDR3 region has 18 residues. After removal of 5 bases from V and 9 bases from J, the junction contained 16 bases not matched to a gene. Germline-derived CDR1 and CDR2 are SGHAT and FQNNGV. CDR3 nucleotide sequence: TGTGCCAGCAGCATGGGGGGCCGGGGACTAGCGGGAACCCCTGAGCAGTTCTTC. It yields the protein CASSMGGRGLAGTPEQFF.

This chain links TRBV4-1 with TRBJ1-3, with 7 bases that match TRBD1. V dropped 4 bases and J dropped 4; count of bases not matched to a gene: 7. This CDR3 contains 15 residues. Germline V CDR1 and CDR2: MGHRA, YSYEKL. CDR3 loop: CASSPEGARGNTIYF. The CDR3 DNA sequence: TGCGCCAGCAGCCCCGAGGGGGCGAGGGGAAACACCATATATTTT.

The chain employs TRBV14 and TRBJ2-1; weak D call: TRBD2 (6 bases). Germline-derived CDR1 and CDR2 are SGHDN and FVKESK. The CDR3 runs to 16 residues. Trimming removed 4 bases at V and 4 bases at J, with 17 bases between. DNA of the CDR3: TGTGCCAGCAGCCCCATCGGGGGAGCTCCGTACAATGAGCAGTTCTTC. Translation: CASSPIGGAPYNEQFF. Together with reference TRBV14 and TRBJ2-1, the CDR3 gives the full variable domain: EAGVTQFPSHSVIEKGQTVTLRCDPISGHDNLYWYRRVMGKEIKFLLHFVKESKQDESGMPNNRFLAERTGGTYSTLKVQPAELEDSGVYFCASSPIGGAPYNEQFFGPGTRLTVL.

The genes are TRBV11-2 and TRBJ1-2; D is ambiguous. Germline CDR1 and CDR2: SGHAT and FQNNGV. The CDR3 runs 13 residues. Trimming took off 1 base at V and 6 bases at J, with 9 bases between the two ends. As DNA, the CDR3 is TGTGCCAGCAGCTTAGTCGGCACTAATGGCTACACCTTC. This gives the protein CASSLVGTNGYTF.

The genes are TRBV7-2 and TRBJ1-5; D is undetermined. The ends were cut back, 0 bases at V and 4 bases at J, with 7 bases in the middle. The CDR3 runs 14 residues. Germline V gene lookup returns CDR1 SGHTA and CDR2 FQGNSA. The chain's CDR3 is CASSLAARNQPQHF. CDR3 coding DNA: TGTGCCAGCAGCTTAGCGGCTAGAAATCAGCCCCAGCATTTT.

This CDR3 is CASSYSGSYQPQHF. CDR3 DNA: TGTGCCAGCAGTTATTCGGGGAGCTACCAGCCCCAGCATTTT. The chain joins TRBV6-6 to TRBJ1-5; D gene ambiguous. Trimming cost V 3 bases and J 7 bases, with 13 bases left between them. CDR1 is MNHNY, CDR2 SVGAGI, per germline (reference sequence). The CDR3 runs to 14 residues.

The gene calls are TRBV18 and TRBJ1-2; weak D call: TRBD1 (5 bases). The CDR3 totals 16 residues. Germline values: CDR1 KGHSH, CDR2 LQKENI. Trimming stripped 5 bases from V and 4 bases from J, with 20 bases between. CDR3 amino acids: CASSTDGTRTGYGYTF. The CDR3, as DNA: TGTGCCAGCTCAACCGACGGGACTCGCACGGGCTATGGCTACACCTTC.

The chain combines TRBV4-3 with TRBJ2-1, with 7 nucleotides matching TRBD2. The ends lost 0 bases at V and 3 bases at J; junction bases unmatched: 5. Germline-derived CDR1 and CDR2 are LGHNA and YSLEER. There are 16 residues in the CDR3. In DNA, the CDR3 is TGCGCCAGCAGCCAAGATTACGGGACTAACTACAATGAGCAGTTCTTC. This sequence encodes CASSQDYGTNYNEQFF.

J is TRBJ2-2 and V is TRBV3-1 (or the pseudogene TRBV3-2); D perhaps matches TRBD2 (6 bases). The germline V and J ends were trimmed by 0 bases and 3 bases, with 14 bases remaining between them. There are 17 residues in the CDR3. CDR1 is LGHDT, CDR2 YNNKEL, per germline (reference sequence). CDR3 nucleotide sequence: TGTGCCAGCAGCCAAGATTTGTCGGGGACTCACACCGGGGAGCTGTTTTTT. Amino acids: CASSQDLSGTHTGELFF.

The chain couples TRBV28 to TRBJ2-5; TRBD2 might be the D (6 bases). Deletions cut 7 bases from V and 5 bases from J, with 20 bases between. This CDR3 has 15 amino acids. Germline V lookup: CDR1 MDHEN, CDR2 SYDVKM. CDR3 amino acids: CASTLNGGEGETQYF. The CDR3 DNA is TGTGCCAGCACCCTTAATGGCGGGGAAGGGGAGACCCAGTACTTC.

CDR3 sequence reads: CASSSSARYSYNSPLHF. Here the CDR3 DNA reads TGTGCCAGCAGCTCCTCCGCCAGATACTCCTATAATTCACCCCTCCACTTT. The V call is TRBV7-2, the J call TRBJ1-6, with D uncertain. The V end was cut by 4 bases, the J end by 0 bases, with 13 bases between. CDR3 length: 17 residues. Per the germline V gene, CDR1 is SGHTA and CDR2 is FQGNSA. Together with reference TRBV7-2 and TRBJ1-6, the CDR3 gives the full variable domain: GAGVSQSPSNKVTEKGKDVELRCDPISGHTALYWYRQSLGQGLEFLIYFQGNSAPDKSGLPSDRFSAERTGGSVSTLTIQRTQQEDSAVYLCASSSSARYSYNSPLHFGNGTRLTVT.

The chain uses TRBV5-1 and TRBJ1-3; 7 bases align to TRBD1. This CDR3 has 16 residues. V dropped 4 bases and J dropped 0; count of bases not matched to a gene: 7. From germline, CDR1 is SGHRS and CDR2 YFSETQ. The CDR3 bases are TGCGCCAGCAGCCTGACAGGGACCCACTCTGGAAACACCATATATTTT. This translates into CASSLTGTHSGNTIYF.

As to this clone: The same CDR3 is also encoded by other DNA sequences in this sample. The chain combines TRBV10-3 with TRBJ1-5; 10 bases fit TRBD1. The V and J ends lost 2 bases and 2 bases, in that order; junction bases with no gene match: 0. Germline-derived CDR1 and CDR2 are ENHRY and SYGVKD. The CDR3 loop spans 15 amino acids. The CDR3, as DNA: TGTGCCATCAGTGAGGGGACAGGGGGCAATCAGCCCCAGCATTTT. Its protein product is CAISEGTGGNQPQHF.

The chain employs TRBV7-3 and TRBJ2-1, with TRBD1 matching over 9 bases. The CDR3 is 13 residues long. Germline V CDR1 and CDR2: SGHTA, FQGTGA. V was pared by 4 bases and J by 13 bases, with 8 bases of the junction left unmatched. The DNA of the CDR3 is TGTGCCAGCAGCTCTCACCTGGGACAGGGTCAGTTCTTC. Encoded protein: CASSSHLGQGQFF.

The chain couples TRBV19 to TRBJ2-1; 8 nucleotides agree with TRBD2. This CDR3 spans 16 amino acids. J was trimmed by 1 base and V by 2 bases; bases with no gene match: 4. CDR1 and CDR2 from the germline V gene are LNHDA and SQIVND (reference sequence). CDR3 nucleotide sequence: TGTGCCAGTAGTATAATAACTAGCGGTTCCTACAATGAGCAGTTCTTC. Its translation is CASSIITSGSYNEQFF.

The V and J genes are TRBV27 and TRBJ1-6; D remains ambiguous. Trimming removed 5 bases from V and 4 bases from J, with 6 bases in between. The CDR3 is 13 residues long. Germline V gene lookup returns CDR1 MNHEY and CDR2 SMNVEV (reference sequence). DNA for the CDR3: TGTGCCAGCAGTCGTCGGTATAATTCACCCCTCCACTTT. Translating gives CASSRRYNSPLHF.

This clone showed up just once. The J gene is TRBJ1-5, the V gene TRBV7-2; 7 positions agree with TRBD1. J was trimmed by 3 bases and V by 6 bases; bases with no gene match: 5. Germline V lookup: CDR1 SGHTA, CDR2 FQGNSA. This CDR3 has 14 residues. For the CDR3, the DNA is TGTGCCAGCAGTCGACAGGGCCACAATCAGCCCCAGCATTTT. Protein sequence: CASSRQGHNQPQHF.

This clone has only one observation. The chain has TRBV20-1 and TRBJ1-1, with unresolved D. V dropped 3 bases and J dropped 0 bases, with 8 bases sitting between them. The CDR3 consists of 13 residues. Germline V gene lookup returns CDR1 DFQATT and CDR2 SNEGSKA (reference sequence). The CDR3 sequence: CSASATLNTEAFF. The CDR3 DNA is TGCAGTGCTAGTGCCACTCTGAACACTGAAGCTTTCTTT.

As for this clone: This sample also contains other DNA sequences that code for the same CDR3. The chain couples TRBV10-3 to TRBJ1-2; 7 bases align to TRBD1. CDR1 ENHRY and CDR2 SYGVKD come from the germline V gene. Losses at the gene ends were 0 bases for V and 4 bases for J; bases not matched to a gene: 2. The CDR3 is 14 amino acids. CDR3 sequence (DNA): TGTGCCATCAGTGAGTCAGGGGGCATCTATGGCTACACCTTC. This translates into CAISESGGIYGYTF.